The sample holds a few counts of the clone carrying this T cell receptor (beta chain). Original data processing: By means of reference gene primer amplification, nucleated cell counts were estimated. The method was immunoSEQ multiplex PCR; TCRdb's version includes in-frame clones alone and lacks a portion of them. V, J and clone size reflect that table, while D and trimming were determined from the DNA. The sample contains around 30,000 clones, more than 70% of which appear only once. The data were taken from a study of blood T cell repertoires in COVID-19. Turning to the study itself: T cells, B-cell-depleted T cells, or PBMCs provided the cDNA or gDNA that served as material.

Germline V CDR1 and CDR2: LGHNA, YSLEER. V was shortened by 0 bases and J by 4 bases, with 12 bases between the two germline ends. The CDR3 extends over 16 amino acids. The sequenced material came from peripheral blood. V usage is TRBV4-3 and J usage is TRBJ1-4; no clear D. The TCR originated in a woman between 40 and 50 years old with active or convalescent COVID-19. For the CDR3, the DNA is TGCGCCAGCAGCCAAGATGGAACAGCTGGTAATGAAAAACTGTTTTTT. Its translation: CASSQDGTAGNEKLFF.